The source of this T cell receptor (beta chain) is a study of CD8 T cells in ankylosing spondylitis. This clonotype was seen a handful of times. The antigen is not known. Quantitative 5'-RACE was performed with molecular barcodes, and it yielded the TCR beta libraries. TCRdb itself ran the 5' RACE reads through MiXCR, one entry per CDR3 protein. The sample gives under 200,000 distinct CDR3 sequences, around a tenth of which show up once; roughly 16% is in the top ten. The study's findings and limits: Enrichment of disease-linked clones was reportedly significant in matched ankylosing spondylitis synovial fluid. There was a TCR beta motif, made of several highly homologous variants, that appeared characteristic of ankylosing spondylitis blood.

The CDR3 is made up of 16 amino acids. The ends lost 5 bases at V and 7 bases at J; junction bases unmatched: 16. Germline V gene sequence: CDR1 MNHEY, CDR2 SMNVEV (reference sequence). This receptor was taken from a female donor with ankylosing spondylitis or in good health (not recorded which). The sample taken for sequencing was blood, either unsorted or a sorted T cell fraction (not recorded which). This chain connects TRBV27 to TRBJ2-7, with TRBD1 matching 8 bases. The CDR3 loop is CASSPLLDRGVREQYF. For the CDR3, the DNA is TGTGCCAGCAGTCCCCTCCTCGACAGGGGTGTACGGGAGCAGTACTTC.